These T cell receptor beta chains were read from a single sample in a study of T cell repertoires in cytomegalovirus infection. Using its own MiXCR run on the reads, TCRdb lists one record per CDR3 protein. This sample has 200,000 to 250,000 distinct CDR3 sequences; 30% to 45% occur once, and the top ten carry approximately 60%. Which antigens these TCRs recognize remains unknown. Sequenced material: CD8+ T cells from cultured PBMCs, taken from culture after CMV antigen stimulation. The receptors come from a human donor in good health (CMV status not recorded). Some clones in this sample may be carry-over from other donors' samples. The CDR3 runs from the conserved cysteine through the conserved F or W. Each record gives: V gene, D gene, J gene, clone size, CDR3 protein, CDR3 DNA. D genes are given only for firm matches. Rows may omit the clone size; those that give it use once, few, many or a size class.

V gene: TRBV7-8; D gene: TRBD2; J gene: TRBJ2-1; clone size: NA; CDR3 protein: CASSPEGRASYNEQFF; CDR3 DNA: TGTGCCAGCAGCCCCGAGGGGAGGGCCTCCTACAATGAGCAGTTCTTC
V gene: TRBV12-3/TRBV12-4; D gene: TRBD2; J gene: TRBJ2-3; clone size: NA; CDR3 protein: CASGSSGGAVDTQYF; CDR3 DNA: TGTGCCAGCGGATCTAGCGGGGGGGCGGTAGATACGCAGTATTTT
V gene: TRBV19; D gene: NA; J gene: TRBJ2-6; clone size: NA; CDR3 protein: CASSMGLTERAVLTF; CDR3 DNA: TGTGCCAGTAGTATGGGGCTGACCGAACGTGCCGTCCTGACTTTC
V gene: TRBV10-3; D gene: TRBD1; J gene: TRBJ1-5; clone size: few; CDR3 protein: CAISDPADRANQPQHF; CDR3 DNA: TGTGCCATCAGTGATCCCGCCGACAGGGCCAATCAGCCCCAGCATTTT
V gene: TRBV7-9; D gene: NA; J gene: TRBJ2-7; clone size: NA; CDR3 protein: CASSLTRDSNPYEQYF; CDR3 DNA: TGTGCCAGCAGCTTAACCCGGGACTCGAACCCCTACGAGCAGTACTTC
V gene: TRBV19; D gene: NA; J gene: TRBJ2-2; clone size: NA; CDR3 protein: CASSIGGEGTGEMFF; CDR3 DNA: TGTGCCAGTAGTATCGGGGGCGAGGGAACCGGGGAGATGTTTTTT
V gene: TRBV27; D gene: NA; J gene: TRBJ1-2; clone size: NA; CDR3 protein: CASSFSFGVGYTF; CDR3 DNA: TGTGCCAGCAGTTTTAGTTTCGGGGTTGGCTACACCTTC
V gene: TRBV6-5; D gene: TRBD2; J gene: TRBJ2-3; clone size: NA; CDR3 protein: CASIGLAGGTDTQYF; CDR3 DNA: TGTGCCAGCATCGGACTAGCGGGAGGCACAGATACGCAGTATTTT
V gene: TRBV12-3/TRBV12-4; D gene: NA; J gene: TRBJ1-2; clone size: NA; CDR3 protein: CASSLLGTTYGYTF; CDR3 DNA: TGTGCCAGCAGTTTACTCGGGACAACCTATGGCTACACCTTC
V gene: TRBV6-2/TRBV6-3; D gene: NA; J gene: TRBJ1-6; clone size: NA; CDR3 protein: CASSYAPGTVYNSPLHF; CDR3 DNA: TGTGCCAGCAGTTACGCCCCCGGGACGGTGTATAATTCACCCCTCCACTTT
V gene: TRBV12-3/TRBV12-4; D gene: TRBD1; J gene: TRBJ2-7; clone size: NA; CDR3 protein: CASSPRDRSDEQYF; CDR3 DNA: TGTGCCAGCAGTCCGAGGGACAGGAGCGACGAGCAGTACTTC
V gene: TRBV27; D gene: NA; J gene: TRBJ2-7; clone size: NA; CDR3 protein: CASSTEQYF; CDR3 DNA: TGTGCCAGCAGTACGGAGCAGTACTTC
V gene: TRBV27; D gene: NA; J gene: TRBJ2-1; clone size: once; CDR3 protein: CASSLDRSYEQFF; CDR3 DNA: TGTGCCAGCAGTTTAGACAGGTCCTATGAGCAGTTCTTC
V gene: TRBV7-2; D gene: NA; J gene: TRBJ2-1; clone size: few; CDR3 protein: CASSSSAYEQFF; CDR3 DNA: TGTGCCAGCAGCTCGTCTGCCTATGAGCAGTTCTTC
V gene: TRBV6-5; D gene: NA; J gene: TRBJ2-2; clone size: NA; CDR3 protein: CASIGMPGELFF; CDR3 DNA: TGTGCCAGCATCGGAATGCCCGGGGAGCTGTTTTTT
V gene: TRBV7-9; D gene: TRBD2; J gene: TRBJ2-4; clone size: NA; CDR3 protein: CASDLQPGLAGSRVKNIQYF; CDR3 DNA: TGTGCCAGCGATCTACAACCGGGACTAGCGGGATCCCGCGTCAAAAACATTCAGTACTTC
V gene: TRBV9; D gene: TRBD1; J gene: TRBJ1-1; clone size: few; CDR3 protein: CASSTGTANTEAFF; CDR3 DNA: TGTGCCAGCAGCACAGGGACAGCTAACACTGAAGCTTTCTTT
V gene: TRBV29-1; D gene: NA; J gene: TRBJ2-7; clone size: NA; CDR3 protein: CSVEDPKGGGIYEQYF; CDR3 DNA: TGCAGCGTTGAAGATCCTAAGGGTGGCGGGATTTACGAGCAGTACTTC
V gene: TRBV7-2; D gene: NA; J gene: TRBJ2-2; clone size: NA; CDR3 protein: CASSPTGQGNTGELFF; CDR3 DNA: TGTGCCAGCAGCCCTACTGGGCAGGGGAACACCGGGGAGCTGTTTTTT
V gene: TRBV7-2; D gene: NA; J gene: TRBJ2-5; clone size: NA; CDR3 protein: CASSLVGQGLETQYF; CDR3 DNA: TGTGCCAGCAGCTTAGTAGGGCAGGGGTTAGAGACCCAGTACTTC
V gene: TRBV11-2; D gene: NA; J gene: TRBJ1-1; clone size: NA; CDR3 protein: CASSPVFGTEAFF; CDR3 DNA: TGTGCCAGCAGCCCCGTCTTTGGCACTGAAGCTTTCTTT
V gene: TRBV5-5; D gene: NA; J gene: TRBJ2-7; clone size: many; CDR3 protein: CASSSLRYEQYF; CDR3 DNA: TGTGCCAGCAGCTCTCTCCGGTACGAGCAGTACTTC
V gene: TRBV7-6; D gene: NA; J gene: TRBJ1-1; clone size: few; CDR3 protein: CASSLAKGTEAFF; CDR3 DNA: TGTGCCAGCAGCTTAGCTAAGGGCACTGAAGCTTTCTTT
V gene: TRBV7-9; D gene: TRBD1; J gene: TRBJ1-4; clone size: NA; CDR3 protein: CASSRTGEGADEKLFF; CDR3 DNA: TGTGCCAGCAGCCGTACAGGGGAAGGAGCGGATGAAAAACTGTTTTTT
V gene: TRBV29-1; D gene: NA; J gene: TRBJ1-2; clone size: NA; CDR3 protein: CSVEIPGQSYGYTF; CDR3 DNA: TGCAGCGTAGAAATACCCGGACAGTCCTATGGCTACACCTTC
V gene: TRBV7-8; D gene: TRBD1; J gene: TRBJ2-2; clone size: NA; CDR3 protein: CASSPTGDTGELFF; CDR3 DNA: TGTGCCAGCAGCCCTACAGGGGACACCGGGGAGCTGTTTTTT
V gene: TRBV7-6; D gene: TRBD1; J gene: TRBJ2-3; clone size: NA; CDR3 protein: CASSQRTGGVTDTQYF; CDR3 DNA: TGTGCCAGCAGCCAACGGACAGGGGGGGTCACAGATACGCAGTATTTT
V gene: TRBV6-5; D gene: TRBD2; J gene: TRBJ2-1; clone size: NA; CDR3 protein: CASSYSMTSESSYNEQFF; CDR3 DNA: TGTGCCAGCAGTTACTCGATGACTAGCGAATCCTCCTACAATGAGCAGTTCTTC
V gene: TRBV4-1; D gene: TRBD2; J gene: TRBJ2-1; clone size: NA; CDR3 protein: CASSQDRGEYNEQFF; CDR3 DNA: TGCGCCAGCAGCCAAGATCGGGGGGAATACAATGAGCAGTTCTTC
V gene: TRBV7-6; D gene: NA; J gene: TRBJ1-5; clone size: NA; CDR3 protein: CASSAGEGPQHF; CDR3 DNA: TGTGCCAGCAGCGCTGGAGAGGGCCCCCAGCATTTT
V gene: TRBV7-3; D gene: TRBD1; J gene: TRBJ2-7; clone size: NA; CDR3 protein: CASSLEAGGLYEQYF; CDR3 DNA: TGTGCCAGCAGCTTAGAGGCAGGGGGCCTCTACGAGCAGTACTTC
V gene: TRBV7-6; D gene: NA; J gene: TRBJ2-4; clone size: NA; CDR3 protein: CASSSTATPSQNIQYF; CDR3 DNA: TGTGCCAGCAGTTCGACAGCCACCCCGAGTCAAAACATTCAGTACTTC
V gene: TRBV7-6; D gene: TRBD1; J gene: TRBJ2-1; clone size: NA; CDR3 protein: CASSHNRDRANEQFF; CDR3 DNA: TGTGCCAGCAGCCATAACCGGGACAGGGCGAATGAGCAGTTCTTC